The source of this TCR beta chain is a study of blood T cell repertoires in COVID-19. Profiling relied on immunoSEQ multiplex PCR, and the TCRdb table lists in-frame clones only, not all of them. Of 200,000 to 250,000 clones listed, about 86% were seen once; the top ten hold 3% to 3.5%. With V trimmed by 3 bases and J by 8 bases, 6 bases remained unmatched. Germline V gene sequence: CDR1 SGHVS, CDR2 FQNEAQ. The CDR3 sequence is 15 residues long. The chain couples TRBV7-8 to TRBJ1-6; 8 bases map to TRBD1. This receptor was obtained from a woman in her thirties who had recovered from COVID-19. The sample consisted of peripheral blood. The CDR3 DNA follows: TGTGCCAGCAGCTTGGACAGGGTTGTCTATTCACCCCTCCACTTT. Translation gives CASSLDRVVYSPLHF.